The T cell receptor beta chain under discussion was sequenced for a study of cytomegalovirus exposure and HLA in healthy donors. General study results and limits: HLA-A and HLA-B allele assignments for most subjects were reportedly predicted accurately using TCR beta sequences. Upon later analysis, TCR association rates were observed to vary by HLA locus, being highest for DRB1 and lowest for HLA-C.

A remark on this clone: Its cognate antigen is unknown.

V was clipped by 4 bases and J by 1 base; unmatched bases: 10. Germline V lookup: CDR1 SGHRS, CDR2 YFSETQ. The CDR3 has 18 residues. Each donor's status was that of a healthy bone marrow donor. A multiplex PCR was run with 60 Vbeta primers and 13 Jbeta primers. Profiled with immunoSEQ multiplex PCR; TCRdb holds only in-frame clones, not every one. The sample consists of around 150,000 clones, around 90% of them appearing once. The sequence was obtained from a woman in her 40s in good health and CMV-seronegative. The rearrangement uses TRBV5-1 and TRBJ2-6, with 8 bases identical to TRBD1. Sequenced input: PBMCs. Written as DNA, the CDR3 is TGCGCCAGCAGCCCCGGGACAGGTCTACCTTCTGGGGCCAACGTCCTGACTTTC. It specifies CASSPGTGLPSGANVLTF. The variable domain in full, completed from reference TRBV5-1 and TRBJ2-6, reads KAGVTQTPRYLIKTRGQQVTLSCSPISGHRSVSWYQQTPGQGLQFLFEYFSETQRNKGNFPGRFSGRQFSNSRSEMNVSTLELGDSALYLCASSPGTGLPSGANVLTFGAGSRLTVL.